This T cell receptor (beta chain) was sequenced in a study of blood T cell repertoires in COVID-19. In terms of age and location, participants ranged from roughly 18 to 90 years and lived in about two dozen US areas. This CDR3 comprises 20 residues. J gave up 0 bases and V 3 bases, and 14 bases lay outside the gene matches. Germline V gene data show CDR1 as MDHEN and CDR2 as SYDVKM. Clones were sequenced by immunoSEQ multiplex PCR, and TCRdb holds only the in-frame ones, with some missing. The table records fewer than 500,000 clones, about 90% of them present only once. The sequence derives from a woman aged 18-29 years with acute COVID-19. The sequenced material came from PBMCs or T cells enriched from blood (not recorded which). The chain has TRBV28 and TRBJ2-5; TRBD2 matches 12 bases. CDR3: CASSFLPKRLAGVYQETQYF. The CDR3 DNA follows: TGTGCCAGCAGTTTCCTTCCCAAAAGACTAGCGGGAGTATACCAAGAGACCCAGTACTTC.